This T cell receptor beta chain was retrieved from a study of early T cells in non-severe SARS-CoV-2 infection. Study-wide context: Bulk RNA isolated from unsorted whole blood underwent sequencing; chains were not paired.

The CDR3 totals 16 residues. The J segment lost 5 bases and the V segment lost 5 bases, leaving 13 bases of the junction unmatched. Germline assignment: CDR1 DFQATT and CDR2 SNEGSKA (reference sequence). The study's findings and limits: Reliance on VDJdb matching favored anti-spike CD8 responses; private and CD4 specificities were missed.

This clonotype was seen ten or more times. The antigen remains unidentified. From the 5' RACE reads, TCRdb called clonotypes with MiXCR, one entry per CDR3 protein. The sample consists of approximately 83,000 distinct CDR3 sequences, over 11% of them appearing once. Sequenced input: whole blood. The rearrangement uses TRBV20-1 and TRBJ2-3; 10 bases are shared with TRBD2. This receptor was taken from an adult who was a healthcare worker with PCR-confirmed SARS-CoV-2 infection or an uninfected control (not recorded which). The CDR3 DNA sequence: TGCAGTGCTGATCCCCTTAGCGGGAGGTCGGTAGATACGCAGTATTTT. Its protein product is CSADPLSGRSVDTQYF.